This paragraph covers one T cell receptor beta chain sequence. Its specificity is not known. The study drew its donors from healthy HIV-negative adults without recent acute infections or vaccinations. This specimen belongs to a study of shared clonotypes between healthy human individuals. Whole-study findings and limits: Non-shared clonotypes had lower generation probabilities than those shared by all four donors.

Sequenced by immunoSEQ multiplex PCR; TCRdb stores in-frame clones only, minus some. This sample yields 2 million to 2.5 million clones, of which approximately 95% are seen a single time; 0.35% to 0.5% belongs to the top ten. V was shortened by 0 bases and J by 4 bases, with 5 bases between the two germline ends. CDR3 length equals 13 residues. CDR1 is LGHNA and CDR2 is YNFKEQ in the germline V gene. The sample comprised naive CD4+ T cells from PBMCs. Subset specified: CD45RA+ positively selected. This chain links TRBV4-2 with TRBJ2-3; D gene uncertain. The source is a man aged 18-30 years in good health. Some clones in this sample may be carry-over from other donors' samples. CDR3 residues: CASSQDAPDTQYF. In DNA, the CDR3 is TGTGCCAGCAGCCAAGATGCCCCAGATACGCAGTATTTT.